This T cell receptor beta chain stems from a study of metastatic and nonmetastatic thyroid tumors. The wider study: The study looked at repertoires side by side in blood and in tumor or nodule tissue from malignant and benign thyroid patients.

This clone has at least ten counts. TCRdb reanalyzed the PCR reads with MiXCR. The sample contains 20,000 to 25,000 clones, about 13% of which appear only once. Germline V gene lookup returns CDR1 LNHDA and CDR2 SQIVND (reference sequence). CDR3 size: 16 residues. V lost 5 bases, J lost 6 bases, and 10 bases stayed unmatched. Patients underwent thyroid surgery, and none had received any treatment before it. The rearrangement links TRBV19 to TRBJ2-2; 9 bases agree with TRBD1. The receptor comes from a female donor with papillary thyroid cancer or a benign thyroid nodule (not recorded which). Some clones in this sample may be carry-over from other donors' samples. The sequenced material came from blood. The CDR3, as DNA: TGTGCCAGTAGTGACGCCGGGACAGGGCCCCCCGGGGAGCTGTTTTTT. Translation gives CASSDAGTGPPGELFF. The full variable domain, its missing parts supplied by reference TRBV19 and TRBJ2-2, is DGGITQSPKYLFRKEGQNVTLSCEQNLNHDAMYWYRQDPGQGLRLIYYSQIVNDFQKGDIAEGYSVSREKKESFPLTVTSAQKNPTAFYLCASSDAGTGPPGELFFGEGSRLTVL.